This T cell receptor beta chain was sequenced during a study of T cell repertoires in cytomegalovirus infection. On this clonotype itself: Its specificity is not known.

Trimming removed 7 bases from V and 5 bases from J; junction bases left unmatched: 8. CDR3 length: 14 amino acids. From germline, CDR1 is SNHLY and CDR2 FYNNEI. TCRdb used MiXCR to reprocess the reads, holding one entry per CDR3 protein. The sample lists about 160,000 distinct CDR3 sequences; about 20% were seen once. The V call is TRBV2, the J call TRBJ1-2, with 9 nucleotides matching TRBD1. This material consisted of CD8+ T cells from cultured PBMCs, taken from culture after CMV antigen stimulation. The source of this sequence is a human donor in good health (CMV status not recorded). Some clones in this sample may be carry-over from other donors' samples. CDR3 loop: CASTPGQGSYGYTF. CDR3 DNA sequence: TGTGCCAGCACCCCGGGACAGGGAAGTTATGGCTACACCTTC.